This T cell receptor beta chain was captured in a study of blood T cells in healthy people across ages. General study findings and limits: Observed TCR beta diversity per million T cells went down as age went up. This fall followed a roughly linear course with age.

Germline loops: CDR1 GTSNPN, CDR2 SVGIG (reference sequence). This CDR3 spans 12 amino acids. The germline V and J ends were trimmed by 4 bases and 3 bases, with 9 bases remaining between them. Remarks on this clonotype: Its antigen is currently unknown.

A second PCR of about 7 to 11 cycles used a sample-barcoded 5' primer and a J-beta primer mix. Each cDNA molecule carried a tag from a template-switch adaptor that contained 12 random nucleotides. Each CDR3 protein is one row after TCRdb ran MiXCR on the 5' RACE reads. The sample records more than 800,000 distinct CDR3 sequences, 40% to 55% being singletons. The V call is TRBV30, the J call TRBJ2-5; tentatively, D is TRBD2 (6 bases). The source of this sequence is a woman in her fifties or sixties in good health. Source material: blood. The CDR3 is CAWNPGEETQYF. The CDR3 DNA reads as TGTGCCTGGAACCCGGGAGAAGAGACCCAGTACTTC.